This T cell receptor (beta chain) appears in the sequencing data of a study of T cells in Graves' hyperthyroidism and ophthalmopathy. The study, taken as a whole, reports: Blood shared most expanded thyroid clonotypes above 0.001.

Deletions cut 5 bases from V and 2 bases from J, with 10 bases between. CDR1 and CDR2 (germline): DFQATT, SNEGSKA (reference sequence). The CDR3 is 12 residues long. Amplified TCR beta CDR3 regions came from RNA transcripts. The HTBI primer set drove a first-round RT-PCR of the TCR CDR3. MiXCR, applied by TCRdb to the multiplex PCR reads, yields one record per CDR3 protein. The top ten hold 10% of the sample, which has roughly 700,000 distinct CDR3 sequences, about 14% seen once. Those patients with uncontrolled infection, other autoimmune disease, pregnancy or lactation were excluded. A note on this clonotype: Its antigen remains unknown.

The chain links TRBV20-1 to TRBJ2-7; D may be TRBD1 or TRBD2 (5 bases each). Sequencing was done on a sample of blood. This receptor was obtained from a young woman with Graves' hyperthyroidism. The CDR3 reads CSAPGTAYEQYF. The CDR3, as DNA: TGCAGTGCTCCAGGGACCGCCTACGAGCAGTACTTC.